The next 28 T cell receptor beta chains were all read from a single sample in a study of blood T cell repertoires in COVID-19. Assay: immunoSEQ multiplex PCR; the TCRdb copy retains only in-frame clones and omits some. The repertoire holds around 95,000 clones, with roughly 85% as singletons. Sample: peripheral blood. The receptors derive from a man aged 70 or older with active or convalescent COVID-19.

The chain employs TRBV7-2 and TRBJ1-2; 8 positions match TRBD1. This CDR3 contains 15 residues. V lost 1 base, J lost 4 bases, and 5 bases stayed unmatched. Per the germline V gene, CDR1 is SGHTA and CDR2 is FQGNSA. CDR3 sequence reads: CASSLGVTGAYGYTF. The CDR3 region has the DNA TGTGCCAGCAGCTTAGGAGTGACAGGGGCCTATGGCTACACCTTC.

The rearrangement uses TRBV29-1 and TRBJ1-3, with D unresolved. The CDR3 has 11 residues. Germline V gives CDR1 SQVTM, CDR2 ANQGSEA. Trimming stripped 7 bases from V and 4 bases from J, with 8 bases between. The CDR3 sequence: CSGRAGNTIYF. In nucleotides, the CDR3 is TGCAGCGGGCGGGCAGGAAACACCATATATTTT.

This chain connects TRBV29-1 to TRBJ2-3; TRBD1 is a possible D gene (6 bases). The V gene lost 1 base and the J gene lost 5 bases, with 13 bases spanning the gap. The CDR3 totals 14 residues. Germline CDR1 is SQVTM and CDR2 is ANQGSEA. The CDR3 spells CSVEVLGAGDTQYF. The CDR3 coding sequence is TGCAGCGTTGAAGTCTTGGGGGCTGGAGATACGCAGTATTTT.

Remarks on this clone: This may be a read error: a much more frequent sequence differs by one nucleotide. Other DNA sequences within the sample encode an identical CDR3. The CDR3 loop reads CASSLEGGAGGDVDQPQHF. DNA of the CDR3: TGTGCCAGCAGCTTAGAGGGGGGCGCAGGGGGCGATGTGGATCAGCCCCAGCATTTT. V usage is TRBV7-9 and J usage is TRBJ1-5; 8 bases agree with TRBD1. Germline CDR1 reads SEHNR; CDR2 reads FQNEAQ (reference sequence). This CDR3 contains 19 residues. Germline trimming cut 1 base from V and 5 bases from J; bases unmatched to any gene: 16.

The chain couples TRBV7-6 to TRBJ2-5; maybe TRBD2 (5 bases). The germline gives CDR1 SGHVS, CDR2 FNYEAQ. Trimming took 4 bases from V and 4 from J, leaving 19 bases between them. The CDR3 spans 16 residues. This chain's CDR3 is CASSSIGEFTTETQYF. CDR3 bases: TGTGCCAGCAGCTCAATCGGGGAATTTACAACAGAGACCCAGTACTTC.

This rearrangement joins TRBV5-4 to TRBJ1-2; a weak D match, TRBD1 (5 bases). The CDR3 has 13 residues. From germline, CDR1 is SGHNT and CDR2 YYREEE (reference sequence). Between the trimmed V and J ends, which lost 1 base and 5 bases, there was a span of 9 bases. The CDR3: CASSLPGPYGYTF. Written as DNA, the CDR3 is TGTGCCAGCAGCTTGCCAGGGCCTTATGGCTACACCTTC.

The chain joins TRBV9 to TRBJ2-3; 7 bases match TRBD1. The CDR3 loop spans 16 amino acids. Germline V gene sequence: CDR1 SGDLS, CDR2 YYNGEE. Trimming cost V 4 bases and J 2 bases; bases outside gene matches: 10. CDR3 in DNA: TGTGCCAGCAGCTTACAGGGGATCCGAGTCACAGATACGCAGTATTTT. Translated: CASSLQGIRVTDTQYF.

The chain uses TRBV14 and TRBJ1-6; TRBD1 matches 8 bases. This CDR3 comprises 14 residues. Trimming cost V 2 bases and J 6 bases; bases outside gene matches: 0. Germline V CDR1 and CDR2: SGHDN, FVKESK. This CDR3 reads CASSQTGGNSPLHF. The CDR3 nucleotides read TGTGCCAGCAGCCAAACAGGGGGTAATTCACCCCTCCACTTT.

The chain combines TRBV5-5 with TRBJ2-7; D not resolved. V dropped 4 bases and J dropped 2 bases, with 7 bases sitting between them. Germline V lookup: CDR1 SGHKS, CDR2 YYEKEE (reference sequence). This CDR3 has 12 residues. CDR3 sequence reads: CASSPSTYEQYF. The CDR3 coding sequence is TGTGCCAGCAGCCCATCAACCTACGAGCAGTACTTC.

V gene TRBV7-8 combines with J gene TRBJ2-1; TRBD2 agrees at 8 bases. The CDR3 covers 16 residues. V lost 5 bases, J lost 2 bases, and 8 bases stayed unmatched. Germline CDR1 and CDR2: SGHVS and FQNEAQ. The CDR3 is CASSPYAGGTYNEQFF. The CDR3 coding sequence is TGTGCCAGCAGCCCATATGCGGGGGGTACCTACAATGAGCAGTTCTTC.

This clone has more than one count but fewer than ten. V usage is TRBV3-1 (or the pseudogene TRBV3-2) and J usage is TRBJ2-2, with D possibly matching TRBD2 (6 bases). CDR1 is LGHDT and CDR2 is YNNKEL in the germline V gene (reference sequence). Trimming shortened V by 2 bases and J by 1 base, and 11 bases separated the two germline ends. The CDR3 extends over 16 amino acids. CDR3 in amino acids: CASSQPSGWNTGELFF. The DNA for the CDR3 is TGTGCCAGCAGCCAACCAAGCGGGTGGAACACCGGGGAGCTGTTTTTT.

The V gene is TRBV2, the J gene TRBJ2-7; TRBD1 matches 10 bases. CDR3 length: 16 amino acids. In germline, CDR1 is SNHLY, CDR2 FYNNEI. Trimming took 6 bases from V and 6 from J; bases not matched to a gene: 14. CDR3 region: CASRGSGQGRLGEQYF. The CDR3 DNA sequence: TGTGCCAGCAGGGGGTCGGGACAGGGGCGTTTAGGCGAGCAGTACTTC.

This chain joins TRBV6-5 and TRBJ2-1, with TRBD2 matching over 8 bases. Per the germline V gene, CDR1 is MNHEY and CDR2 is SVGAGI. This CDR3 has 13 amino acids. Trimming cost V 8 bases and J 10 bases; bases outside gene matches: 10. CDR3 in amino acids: CASRLLVAGEQFF. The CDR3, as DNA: TGTGCCAGCCGACTTTTGGTAGCGGGGGAGCAGTTCTTC.

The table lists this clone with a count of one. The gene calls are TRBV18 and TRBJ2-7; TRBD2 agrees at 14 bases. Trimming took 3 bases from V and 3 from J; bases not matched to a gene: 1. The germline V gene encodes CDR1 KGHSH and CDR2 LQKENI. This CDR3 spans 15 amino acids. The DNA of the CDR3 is TGTGCCAGCTCACCGGGACTAGCGGGGGACTACGAGCAGTACTTC. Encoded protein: CASSPGLAGDYEQYF.

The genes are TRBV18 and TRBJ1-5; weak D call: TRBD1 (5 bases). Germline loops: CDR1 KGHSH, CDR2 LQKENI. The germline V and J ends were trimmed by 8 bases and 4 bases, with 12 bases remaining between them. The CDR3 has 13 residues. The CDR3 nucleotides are TGTGCCAGCAGGGGTTCATCGAATCAGCCCCAGCATTTT. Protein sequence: CASRGSSNQPQHF.

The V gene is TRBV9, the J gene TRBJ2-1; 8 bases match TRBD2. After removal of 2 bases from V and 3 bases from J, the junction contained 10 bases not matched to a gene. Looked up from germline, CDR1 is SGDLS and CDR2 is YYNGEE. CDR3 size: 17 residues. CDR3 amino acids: CASSVSLAGPLYNEQFF. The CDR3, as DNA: TGTGCCAGCAGCGTTAGTTTAGCGGGACCCCTCTACAATGAGCAGTTCTTC. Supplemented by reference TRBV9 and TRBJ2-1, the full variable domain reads DSGVTQTPKHLITATGQRVTLRCSPRSGDLSVYWYQQSLDQGLQFLIQYYNGEERAKGNILERFSAQQFPDLHSELNLSSLELGDSALYFCASSVSLAGPLYNEQFFGPGTRLTVL.

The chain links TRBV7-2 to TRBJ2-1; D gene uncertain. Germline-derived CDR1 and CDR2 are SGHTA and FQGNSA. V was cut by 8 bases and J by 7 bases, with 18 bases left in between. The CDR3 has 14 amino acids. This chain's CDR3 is CASSQLQVINEQFF. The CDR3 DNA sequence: TGTGCCAGCTCCCAATTGCAGGTAATTAATGAGCAGTTCTTC.

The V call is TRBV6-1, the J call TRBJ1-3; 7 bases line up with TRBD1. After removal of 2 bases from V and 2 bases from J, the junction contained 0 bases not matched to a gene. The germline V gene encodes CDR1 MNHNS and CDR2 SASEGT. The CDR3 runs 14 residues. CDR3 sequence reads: CASSERGPGNTIYF. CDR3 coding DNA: TGTGCCAGCAGTGAAAGGGGGCCTGGAAACACCATATATTTT.

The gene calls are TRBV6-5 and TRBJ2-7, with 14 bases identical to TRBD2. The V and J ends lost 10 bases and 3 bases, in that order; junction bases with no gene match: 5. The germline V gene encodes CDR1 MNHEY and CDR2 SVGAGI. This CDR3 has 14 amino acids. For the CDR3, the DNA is TGTGCCACCAGACTAGCGGGAGGGATCTACGAGCAGTACTTC. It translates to CATRLAGGIYEQYF.

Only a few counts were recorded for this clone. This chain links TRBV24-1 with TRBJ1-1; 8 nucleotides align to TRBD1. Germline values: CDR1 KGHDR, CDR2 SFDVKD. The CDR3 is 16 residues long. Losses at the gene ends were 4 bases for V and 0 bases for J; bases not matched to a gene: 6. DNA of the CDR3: TGTGCCACCAGTGACCCTGGACAGGGTATGAACACTGAAGCTTTCTTT. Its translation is CATSDPGQGMNTEAFF.

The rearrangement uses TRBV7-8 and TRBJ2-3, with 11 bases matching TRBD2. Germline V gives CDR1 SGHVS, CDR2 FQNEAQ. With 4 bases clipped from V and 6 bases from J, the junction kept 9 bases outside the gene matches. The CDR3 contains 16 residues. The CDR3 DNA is TGTGCCAGCAGCTCCAGACTAGCGGGAAACGTGGATACGCAGTATTTT. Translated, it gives CASSSRLAGNVDTQYF.

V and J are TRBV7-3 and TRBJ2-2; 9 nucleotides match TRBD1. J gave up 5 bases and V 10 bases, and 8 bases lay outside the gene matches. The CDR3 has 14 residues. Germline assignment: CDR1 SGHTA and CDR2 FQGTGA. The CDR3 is CAITGGAETGELFF. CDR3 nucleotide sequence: TGTGCCATTACAGGGGGCGCGGAGACCGGGGAGCTGTTTTTT.

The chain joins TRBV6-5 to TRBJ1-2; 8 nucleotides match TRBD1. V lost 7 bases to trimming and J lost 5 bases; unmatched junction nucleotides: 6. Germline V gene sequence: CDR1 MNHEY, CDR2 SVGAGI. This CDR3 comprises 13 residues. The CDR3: CASMHGQGYGYTF. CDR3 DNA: TGTGCCAGCATGCATGGACAGGGATATGGCTACACCTTC.

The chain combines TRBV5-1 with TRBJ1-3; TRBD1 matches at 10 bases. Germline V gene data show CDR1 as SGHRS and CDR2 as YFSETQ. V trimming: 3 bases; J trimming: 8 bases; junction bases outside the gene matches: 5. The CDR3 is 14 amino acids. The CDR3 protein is CASSSGTGVDTIYF. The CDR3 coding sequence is TGCGCCAGCAGCTCCGGGACAGGGGTAGACACCATATATTTT.

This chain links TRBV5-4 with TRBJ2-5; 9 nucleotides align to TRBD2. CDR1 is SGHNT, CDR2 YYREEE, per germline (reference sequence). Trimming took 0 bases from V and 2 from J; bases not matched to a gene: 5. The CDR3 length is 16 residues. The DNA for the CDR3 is TGTGCCAGCAGCTTGGGGTCTAGCGGGACGCAAGAGACCCAGTACTTC. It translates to CASSLGSSGTQETQYF.

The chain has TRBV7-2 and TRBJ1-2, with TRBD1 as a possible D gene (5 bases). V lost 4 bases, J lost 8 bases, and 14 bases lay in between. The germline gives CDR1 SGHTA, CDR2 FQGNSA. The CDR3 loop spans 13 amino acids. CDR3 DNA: TGTGCCAGCAGCTCGACTTCAGGGTACGGCTACACCTTC. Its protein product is CASSSTSGYGYTF. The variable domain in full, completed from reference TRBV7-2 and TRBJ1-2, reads GAGVSQSPSNKVTEKGKDVELRCDPISGHTALYWYRQSLGQGLEFLIYFQGNSAPDKSGLPSDRFSAERTGGSVSTLTIQRTQQEDSAVYLCASSSTSGYGYTFGSGTRLTVV.

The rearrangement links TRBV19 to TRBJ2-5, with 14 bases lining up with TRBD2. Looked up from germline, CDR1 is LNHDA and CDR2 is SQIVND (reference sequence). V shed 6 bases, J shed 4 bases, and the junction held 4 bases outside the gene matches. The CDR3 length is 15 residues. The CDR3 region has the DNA TGTGCCAGTAGCCTGGGACTAGCGGGGGTAGAGACCCAGTACTTC. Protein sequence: CASSLGLAGVETQYF.

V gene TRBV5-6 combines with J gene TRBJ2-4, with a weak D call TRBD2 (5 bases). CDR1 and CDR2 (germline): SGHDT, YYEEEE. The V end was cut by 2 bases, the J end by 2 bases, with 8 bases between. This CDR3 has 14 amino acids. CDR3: CASSFPGTKNIQYF. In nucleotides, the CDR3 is TGTGCCAGCAGCTTTCCGGGGACCAAAAACATTCAGTACTTC.